The 2 T cell receptor beta chains listed next were all sequenced from one sample in a study of T cell repertoires in cytomegalovirus infection. Their target antigens are unknown. TCRdb re-analysed the reads in MiXCR, keeping a single row per CDR3 protein. The sample comprises hundreds of thousands of distinct CDR3 sequences, roughly 33% of which are singletons, and approximately 18% rests with the top ten. The sequencing here drew on cultured PBMCs, taken from culture after CMV antigen stimulation. Receptor source: a human donor in good health (CMV status not recorded). Some clones in this sample may be carry-over from other donors' samples.

This clonotype occurred many times. The chain recombines TRBV7-9 with TRBJ1-3, with D tentatively TRBD1 (5 bases). V gave up 1 base and J gave up 0 bases, with 22 bases separating them. This CDR3 is 20 amino acids long. Germline loops: CDR1 SEHNR, CDR2 FQNEAQ (reference sequence). The CDR3 protein is CASSLGRGKQQTSSGNTIYF. CDR3 nucleotides: TGTGCCAGCAGCTTAGGAAGGGGAAAGCAACAAACCTCCTCTGGAAACACCATATATTTT.

This chain joins TRBV12-3 or TRBV12-4 and TRBJ2-7; 9 nucleotides line up with TRBD1. The CDR3 extends over 15 amino acids. Trimming at V came to 4 bases and at J to 3 bases, leaving 7 bases not matched to a gene. Written as DNA, the CDR3 is TGTGCCAGCAGTTCCACGGGACAGGGTAACTACGAGCAGTACTTC. Its translation is CASSSTGQGNYEQYF.